This T cell receptor beta chain is drawn from a study of OX40 agonist ivuxolimab in advanced cancers. The overall study: It was ivuxolimab, an agonistic anti-OX40 (CD134) antibody, that patients were treated with. Enrolled patients in dose escalation had cancers that were hepatocellular carcinoma, melanoma, renal cell or head and neck cancer.

On this clone: Its antigen is as yet unknown.

Broader study findings: CD4+ and CD8+ blood T cells expanded clonally by week 6 at 0.1 to 3.0 mg/kg.

TCRdb's copy holds only in-frame clones and misses some; the assay was immunoSEQ multiplex PCR. The sample yields 77,000 or so clones, about 92% seen once. The CDR3 sequence is 14 residues long. V shed 3 bases and J 1 base; nucleotides not matched to a gene: 0. Germline V gene data show CDR1 as SGDLS and CDR2 as YYNGEE. V and J are TRBV9 and TRBJ2-5; 10 bases are a match to TRBD2. Sequencing used CD4+ or CD8+ T cells sorted from blood, obtained in a trial of the OX40 agonist ivuxolimab. This sequence was found in an adult with an advanced solid tumor such as melanoma, head and neck, liver or kidney cancer. The CDR3 DNA reads TGTGCCAGCAGCGGACTAGCGGGCCAAGAGACCCAGTACTTC. Encoded protein: CASSGLAGQETQYF.